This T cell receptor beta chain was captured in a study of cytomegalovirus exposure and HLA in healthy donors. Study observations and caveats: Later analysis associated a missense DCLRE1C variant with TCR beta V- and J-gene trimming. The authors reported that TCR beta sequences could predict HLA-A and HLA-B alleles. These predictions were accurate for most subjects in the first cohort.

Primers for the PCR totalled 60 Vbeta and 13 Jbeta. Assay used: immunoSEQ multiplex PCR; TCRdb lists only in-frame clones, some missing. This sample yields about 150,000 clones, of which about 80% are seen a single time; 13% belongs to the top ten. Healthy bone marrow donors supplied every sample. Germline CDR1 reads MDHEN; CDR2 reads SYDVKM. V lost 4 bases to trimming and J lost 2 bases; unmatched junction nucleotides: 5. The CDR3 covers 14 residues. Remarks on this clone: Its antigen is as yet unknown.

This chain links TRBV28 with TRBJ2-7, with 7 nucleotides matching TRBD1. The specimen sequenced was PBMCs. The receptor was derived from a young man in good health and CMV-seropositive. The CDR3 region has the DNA TGTGCCAGCAGTTCAAACAGGGGCACCTACGAGCAGTACTTC. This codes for CASSSNRGTYEQYF.